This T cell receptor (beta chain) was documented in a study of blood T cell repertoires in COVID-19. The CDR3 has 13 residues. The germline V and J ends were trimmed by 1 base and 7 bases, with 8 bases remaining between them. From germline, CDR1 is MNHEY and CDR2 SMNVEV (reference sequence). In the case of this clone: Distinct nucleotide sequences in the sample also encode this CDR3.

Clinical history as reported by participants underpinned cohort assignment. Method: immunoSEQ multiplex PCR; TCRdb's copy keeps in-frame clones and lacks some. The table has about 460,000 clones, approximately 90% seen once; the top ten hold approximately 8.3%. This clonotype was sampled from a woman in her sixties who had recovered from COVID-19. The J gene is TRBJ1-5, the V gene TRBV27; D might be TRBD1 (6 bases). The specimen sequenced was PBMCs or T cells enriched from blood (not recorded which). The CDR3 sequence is CASSLFGGQPQHF. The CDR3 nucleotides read TGTGCCAGCAGTTTATTTGGGGGCCAGCCCCAGCATTTT.